This TCR beta chain was sequenced during a study of T-cell reconstitution after alpha-beta-depleted transplantation in children. Overall study results and limits: Counts and diversity of T cells one year after transplant came mostly from newly produced T cells. As was reported, about two months after transplant, alpha-beta T cells came from several hundred expanded graft clones. Where some patients showed high TCRbeta diversity at day 60, it came from recipient T cells and thymic progenitors that had survived.

This clonotype was counted ten times or more. What it binds is unknown. The TCRbeta library incorporated unique molecular identifiers. Using its own MiXCR run on the PCR reads, TCRdb lists one record per CDR3 protein. The sample has 280,000 or so distinct CDR3 sequences, approximately 10% seen once. J gave up 4 bases and V 8 bases, and 11 bases lay outside the gene matches. The CDR3 spans 15 residues. Germline CDR1 is LNHNV and CDR2 is YYDKDF (reference sequence). The sequenced sample was peripheral blood, obtained 180 days after TCRalphabeta/CD19-depleted stem cell transplant. This TCR came from a male patient between 2 and 15 years old who had a stem cell transplant for chronic granulomatous disease, so the T cells may come from the graft donor. The chain carries TRBV15 and TRBJ2-5; 9 positions agree with TRBD1. The CDR3 sequence: CATAPDRGLGETQYF. In nucleotides, the CDR3 is TGTGCCACCGCACCTGACAGGGGGTTGGGAGAGACCCAGTACTTC.